The TCR beta chain under discussion was sequenced for a study of OX40 agonist ivuxolimab in advanced cancers. In the study overall: Patients in the trial were receiving intravenous ivuxolimab every 2 weeks, at doses of 0.01 to 10 mg/kg. Eligibility admitted prior anti-PD-1, anti-PD-L1 or anti-CTLA-4 therapy; roughly 37% had some. Study findings and constraints: The authors also found low normalized T-cell clonal expansion in some nonresponders.

In the case of this clone: As yet, its antigen is unknown.

Germline V gene sequence: CDR1 SGHNT, CDR2 YYREEE (reference sequence). V was shortened by 0 bases and J by 8 bases, with 12 bases between the two germline ends. This CDR3 has 14 amino acids. Only in-frame clones appear in the TCRdb table, and some are missing; sequencing was by immunoSEQ multiplex PCR. The sample lists 84,000 or so clones; approximately 95% were seen once. The V and J genes are TRBV5-4 and TRBJ2-1; D is undetermined. This TCR derives from an adult with an advanced solid tumor such as melanoma, head and neck, liver or kidney cancer. The starting material was CD4+ or CD8+ T cells sorted from blood, obtained in a trial of the OX40 agonist ivuxolimab. The CDR3 protein is CASSLGSGRDEQFF. CDR3 sequence (DNA): TGTGCCAGCAGCTTGGGATCCGGGCGCGATGAGCAGTTCTTC.